The T cell receptor (beta chain) described here comes from a study of blood T cell repertoires in COVID-19. This clone occurred a few times. Produced via immunoSEQ multiplex PCR; TCRdb's table is partial and in-frame only. The profile shows 300,000 to 400,000 clones, around 89% of them singletons. Germline values: CDR1 MGHDK, CDR2 SYGVNS. J lost 1 base, V lost 5 bases, and 11 bases had no gene match. The CDR3 sequence is 17 residues long. The receptor was derived from a young woman with acute COVID-19. V usage is TRBV25-1 and J usage is TRBJ2-1, with 7 bases lining up with TRBD2. The source material was PBMCs or T cells enriched from blood (not recorded which). The CDR3 nucleotides are TGTGCCAGCAGTATGCCCACAAGGGAGGGATCCTACAATGAGCAGTTCTTC. Its translation: CASSMPTREGSYNEQFF.